These T cell receptor beta chains were read from a single sample in a study of vaccination effects on CD4 cells after COVID-19. Profiling relied on immunoSEQ multiplex PCR, and the TCRdb table lists in-frame clones only, not all of them. The sample carries roughly 63,000 clones, about 80% recorded once. For these TCRs, the target antigens are not known. The sample consisted of CD4+ T cells from PBMCs cultured with SARS-CoV-2 spike peptides, taken before COVID-19 vaccination. The receptors derive from a human donor who received a COVID-19 vaccine. Both conserved end residues are part of each CDR3. D genes are given only for firm matches. The size field is filled for only some rows; it gives once, few, many or a size class.

size	V	J	D	DNA	CDR3
-	TRBV30	TRBJ1-6	TRBD1	TGTGCCCGGACGACGGGGGAGGGGGCTCATTCACCCCTCCACTTT	CARTTGEGAHSPLHF
few	TRBV30	TRBJ2-5	-	TGTGCCTGCCCCGGGAAGAACCACCAAGAGACCCAGTACTTC	CACPGKNHQETQYF
-	TRBV24-1	TRBJ1-4	TRBD1	TGTGCCACCAGTGATTCCGGGACAGGGGCAGGGGAAAAACTGTTTTTT	CATSDSGTGAGEKLFF
once	TRBV2	TRBJ1-2	-	TGTGCCAGCGACAGAGGTAACTATGGCTACACCTTC	CASDRGNYGYTF
-	TRBV6-2/TRBV6-3	TRBJ1-6	-	TGTGCCAGCAGTCTCCGGGACCCTGGTTTATCACCCCTCCACTTT	CASSLRDPGLSPLHF
-	TRBV7-2	TRBJ2-3	-	TGTGCCAGCAGCTTAGCGGCAGTTTTACAGGATACGCAGTATTTT	CASSLAAVLQDTQYF
-	TRBV7-9	TRBJ1-1	TRBD1	TGTGCCAGCAGTCGAGTCCCGGGACAGGGCGAAGCTTTCTTT	CASSRVPGQGEAFF
-	TRBV19	TRBJ2-2	TRBD1	TGTGCCAGTAGGGGGACAGCCAACACCGGGGAGCTGTTTTTT	CASRGTANTGELFF
-	TRBV29-1	TRBJ2-5	-	TGCAGCGTTGGGGTAGGGGAGACCCAGTACTTC	CSVGVGETQYF
-	TRBV2	TRBJ1-2	TRBD1	TGTGCCAGCAGCCTTCAGGGGGCGCCTAGCTATGGCTACACCTTC	CASSLQGAPSYGYTF
-	TRBV5-1	TRBJ2-6	TRBD2	TGCGCCAGCAGCTTTTTAGCGGGGGGCTCTGGGGCCAACGTCCTGACTTTC	CASSFLAGGSGANVLTF
-	TRBV12-3/TRBV12-4	TRBJ2-1	-	TGTGCCAGCAGTTTGGGGGAGTACAATGAGCAGTTCTTC	CASSLGEYNEQFF
-	TRBV5-1	TRBJ2-3	-	TGCGCCAGCAGCCTCGGGGGACAAAGCACAGATACGCAGTATTTT	CASSLGGQSTDTQYF
few	TRBV4-3	TRBJ2-1	-	TGCGCCAGCAGCCAAGATAGGGCAGACCCCTACAATGAGCAGTTCTTC	CASSQDRADPYNEQFF
-	TRBV7-2	TRBJ2-1	TRBD1	TGTGCCAGCAGCCGCCGACAGGGGGGAAGCTCCTACAATGAGCAGTTCTTC	CASSRRQGGSSYNEQFF
-	TRBV5-1	TRBJ1-2	-	TGCGCCAGCAGCTTGGATGGGGGCGCAAGCTATGGCTACACCTTC	CASSLDGGASYGYTF
-	TRBV7-9	TRBJ1-4	-	TGTGCCAGCAGCTTAGCAGGGACGCGCACTAATGAAAAACTGTTTTTT	CASSLAGTRTNEKLFF
once	TRBV25-1	TRBJ1-1	-	TGTGCCAGCAGTGAATCGCCCGGGAACACTGAAGCTTTCTTT	CASSESPGNTEAFF
once	TRBV14	TRBJ1-2	-	TGTGCCAGCAGCCTTGGGGGGTCGAACTATGGCTACACCTTC	CASSLGGSNYGYTF
-	TRBV5-1	TRBJ1-1	-	TGCGCCAGCAGCTTGGGGGAGGCGGACACTGAAGCTTTCTTT	CASSLGEADTEAFF
-	TRBV11-1	TRBJ2-5	-	TGTGCCAGCAGCTTAGGTCCAGCGGCGGCCCAAGAGACCCAGTACTTC	CASSLGPAAAQETQYF
-	TRBV23-1	TRBJ2-5	TRBD1	TGCGCCAGCAATATCTTCGATCGGACAGGGGAGTCAGAGACCCAGTACTTC	CASNIFDRTGESETQYF
-	TRBV12-3/TRBV12-4	TRBJ1-1	-	TGTGCCAGCAGTTTATGGGGGGAGACTGAAGCTTTCTTT	CASSLWGETEAFF
-	TRBV15	TRBJ2-5	TRBD1	TGTGCCACCAGCATACGGGACAGGCCCCAAGAGACCCAGTACTTC	CATSIRDRPQETQYF
-	TRBV5-1	TRBJ1-1	TRBD1	TGCGCCAGCAGAGAGGGGGCGTCGGGCACTGAAGCTTTCTTT	CASREGASGTEAFF
few	TRBV7-2	TRBJ1-1	-	TGTGCCAGCAGCTTAGTTAAAGGGACTGAAGCTTTCTTT	CASSLVKGTEAFF
-	TRBV29-1	TRBJ1-3	-	TGCAGCGTTGAAGTCTCTGGAAACACCATATATTTT	CSVEVSGNTIYF
once	TRBV30	TRBJ1-2	-	TGTGCCTGGAGTGCCACGGGAGAATCTAACTATGGCTACACCTTC	CAWSATGESNYGYTF
once	TRBV7-3	TRBJ2-2	-	TGTGCCAGCAGCTTAGACGTGAACACCGGGGAGCTGTTTTTT	CASSLDVNTGELFF
-	TRBV10-1	TRBJ2-5	-	TGCGCCAGCAGTGTCAATCTCCAAGAGACCCAGTACTTC	CASSVNLQETQYF
-	TRBV7-2	TRBJ1-2	TRBD1	TGTGCCAGCAGCCGGGGACAGGGGGATTACTATGGCTACACCTTC	CASSRGQGDYYGYTF
-	TRBV6-5	TRBJ1-1	-	TGTGCCAGCAGAAAAGGGTTGATTAACACTGAAGCTTTCTTT	CASRKGLINTEAFF
-	TRBV7-3	TRBJ2-1	TRBD1	TGTGCCAGCAGCTTAAATAAGGGGGCGTGGGGCAATGAGCAGTTCTTC	CASSLNKGAWGNEQFF
once	TRBV5-1	TRBJ1-2	-	TGCGCCAGCAGCTTGGTTCGGGGGGCTAGTGGCTACACCTTC	CASSLVRGASGYTF
-	TRBV27	TRBJ1-2	TRBD1	TGTGCCAGCAGTTTAAGAGTCCCCCGGGACAGGGCCTATGGCTACACCTTC	CASSLRVPRDRAYGYTF
-	TRBV5-1	TRBJ2-5	-	TGCGCCAGCAGCCTGGCAGGAGGAGAGACCCAGTACTTC	CASSLAGGETQYF
-	TRBV20-1	TRBJ2-5	-	TGCAGTGCCAACAGGAAAGAGACCCAGTACTTC	CSANRKETQYF
-	TRBV28	TRBJ2-2	-	TGTGCCAGCAGTAGGGGGGGGTCGAACACCGGGGAGCTGTTTTTT	CASSRGGSNTGELFF
few	TRBV11-2	TRBJ2-2	-	TGTGCCAGCAGCTTAGCTCAAGCCCCCGGGGAGCTGTTTTTT	CASSLAQAPGELFF
-	TRBV28	TRBJ1-4	TRBD1	TGTGCCAGCAGTTTACCCCCGGGACAGGGGCTGGAAAAACTGTTTTTT	CASSLPPGQGLEKLFF
-	TRBV6-4	TRBJ2-4	-	TGTGCCAGCAGTGACCTGCGGCCAGGGTTTCGTGTCGCGGCCAAAAACATTCAGTACTTC	CASSDLRPGFRVAAKNIQYF
-	TRBV5-8	TRBJ2-3	-	TGTGCCAGTCCCGACCAGCCGGGTTCCTCAACAGATACGCAGTATTTT	CASPDQPGSSTDTQYF
-	TRBV19	TRBJ1-1	TRBD1	TGTGCCAGTAGTCTCACAGGGGGGCCGAACACTGAAGCTTTCTTT	CASSLTGGPNTEAFF
-	TRBV7-3	TRBJ2-3	TRBD2	TGTGCCAGCAGCACCAGCGCTCCTAGCGGGGATAGCACAGATACGCAGTATTTT	CASSTSAPSGDSTDTQYF
few	TRBV4-1	TRBJ2-1	TRBD1	TGCGCCAGCCGCTGGACAGGGGGCAATGAGCAGTTCTTC	CASRWTGGNEQFF
-	TRBV4-1	TRBJ2-1	-	TGCGCCAGCAGCCAAATAGGTATTGAGCAGTTCTTC	CASSQIGIEQFF
-	TRBV24-1	TRBJ1-3	-	TGTGCCACCCGGCGGGACAAGCCTGGAAACACCATATATTTT	CATRRDKPGNTIYF
-	TRBV11-2	TRBJ1-1	-	TGTGCCAGCAGCTTAGCAGGGGTGAACACTGAAGCTTTCTTT	CASSLAGVNTEAFF